This T cell receptor beta chain was obtained from a study of Ad26.COV2.S vaccination and SARS-CoV-2 variants. CDR1 SNHLY and CDR2 FYNNEI come from the germline V gene. CDR3 length: 13 residues. V was cut by 7 bases and J by 2 bases, with 10 bases left in between. Treatment defined: around 19 received Ad26.COV2.S at low or high dose, single or two shots; about 5 received placebo; per-sample allocation not given. Repertoires come from day 63 after the first vaccine or placebo injection. The donor was a Boston adult aged 18-55 years. The repertoire was sequenced with immunoSEQ multiplex PCR; TCRdb's copy has only in-frame clones and lacks some. Among under 400,000 clones listed, roughly 87% were seen once.

The receptor comes from a person between 18 and 60 years old who received the Ad26.COV2.S COVID-19 vaccine or a placebo. V usage is TRBV2 and J usage is TRBJ2-3, with D tentatively TRBD2 (6 bases). This specimen was peripheral blood, taken in a trial of Ad26.COV2.S vaccine versus placebo. CDR3 in amino acids: CASKGTFTDTQYF. The CDR3 DNA reads TGTGCCAGCAAAGGGACTTTCACAGATACGCAGTATTTT. Full variable domain (rest looked up from reference TRBV2 and TRBJ2-3): EPEVTQTPSHQVTQMGQEVILRCVPISNHLYFYWYRQILGQKVEFLVSFYNNEISEKSEIFDDQFSVERPDGSNFTLKIRSTKLEDSAMYFCASKGTFTDTQYFGPGTRLTVL.